The clone carrying this TCR beta chain was detected ten times or more. No antigen is known for it. This entry comes from a study of CD8+CD57+ T cells in acquired aplastic anemia. Study information: Each DNA sample taken from sorted CD4+ and CD8+ cells came to about 3 ug on average.

Study-wide findings and caveats: Patients and controls had in common approximately 28 CD8+ CDR3 sequences.

Both TCR beta VDJ combination and CDR3 sequence profiling were carried out. Genomic DNA was the template for this profiling. TCRdb used MiXCR to reprocess the reads, holding one entry per CDR3 protein. Here the sample spans roughly 170,000 distinct CDR3 sequences, about three fifths being singletons. The sequence derives from a human donor in good health. Sequenced: sorted CD4+, CD8+, or CD8+CD57+ T cells (not recorded which) from PBMCs.

CDR3 bases: TGTGCCAGCAGACTAGCGGAGTACTACGAGCAGTACTTC. It yields the protein CASRLAEYYEQYF. The rearrangement uses TRBV27 and TRBJ2-7, with TRBD2 matching over 8 bases. In germline, CDR1 is MNHEY, CDR2 SMNVEV (reference sequence). The ends lost 6 bases at V and 3 bases at J; junction bases unmatched: 4. This CDR3 has 13 amino acids.